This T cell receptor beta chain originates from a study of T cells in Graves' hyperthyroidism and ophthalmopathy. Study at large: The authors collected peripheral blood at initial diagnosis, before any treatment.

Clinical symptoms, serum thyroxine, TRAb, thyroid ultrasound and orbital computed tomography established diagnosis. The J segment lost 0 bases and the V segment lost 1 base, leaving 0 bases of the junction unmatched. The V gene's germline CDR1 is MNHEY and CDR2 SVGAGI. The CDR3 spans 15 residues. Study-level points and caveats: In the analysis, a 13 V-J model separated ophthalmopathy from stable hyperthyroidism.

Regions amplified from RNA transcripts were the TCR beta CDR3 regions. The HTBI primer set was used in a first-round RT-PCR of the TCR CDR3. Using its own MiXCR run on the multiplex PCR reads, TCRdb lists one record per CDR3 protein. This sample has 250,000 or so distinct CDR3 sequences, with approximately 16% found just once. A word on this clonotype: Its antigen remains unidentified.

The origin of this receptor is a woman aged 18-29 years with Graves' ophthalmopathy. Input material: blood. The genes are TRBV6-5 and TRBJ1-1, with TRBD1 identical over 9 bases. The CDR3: CASSYWDRVNTEAFF. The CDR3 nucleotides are TGTGCCAGCAGTTACTGGGACAGGGTGAACACTGAAGCTTTCTTT.